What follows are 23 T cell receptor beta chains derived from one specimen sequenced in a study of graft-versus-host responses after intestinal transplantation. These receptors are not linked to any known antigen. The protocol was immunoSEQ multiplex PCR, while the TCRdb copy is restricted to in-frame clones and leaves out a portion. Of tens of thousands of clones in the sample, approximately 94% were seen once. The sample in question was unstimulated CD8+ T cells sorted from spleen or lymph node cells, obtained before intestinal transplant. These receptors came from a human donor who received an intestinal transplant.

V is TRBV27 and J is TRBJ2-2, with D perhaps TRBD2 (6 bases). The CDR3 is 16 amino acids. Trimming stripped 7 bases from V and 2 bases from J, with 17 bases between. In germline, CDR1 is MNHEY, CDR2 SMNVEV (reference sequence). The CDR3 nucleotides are TGTGCCAGCAACCCCCTTGGGGGGACCAACACCGGGGAGCTGTTTTTT. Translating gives CASNPLGGTNTGELFF.

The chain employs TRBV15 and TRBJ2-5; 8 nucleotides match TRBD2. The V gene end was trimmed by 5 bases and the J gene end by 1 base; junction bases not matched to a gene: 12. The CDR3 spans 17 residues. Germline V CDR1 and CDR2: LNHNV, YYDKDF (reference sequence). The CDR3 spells CATSDPRSGGPQETQYF. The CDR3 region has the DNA TGTGCCACCAGCGACCCCCGGAGCGGGGGCCCCCAAGAGACCCAGTACTTC.

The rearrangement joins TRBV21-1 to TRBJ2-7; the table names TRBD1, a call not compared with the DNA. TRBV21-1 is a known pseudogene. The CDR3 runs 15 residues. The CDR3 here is CASSSRGQGGYEQYF. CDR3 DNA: TGTGCCAGCAGCTCTAGGGGGCAGGGGGGCTACGAGCAGTACTTC.

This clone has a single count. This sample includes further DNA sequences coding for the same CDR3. The CDR3 sequence: CASSQDRGLNYGYTF. Written as DNA, the CDR3 is TGCGCCAGCAGCCAAGATCGCGGTCTCAACTATGGCTACACCTTC. The V and J genes are TRBV4-3 and TRBJ1-2; D is ambiguous. The germline V gene has CDR1 LGHNA and CDR2 YSLEER. Trimming cost V 0 bases and J 2 bases, with 10 bases left between them. The CDR3 sequence is 15 residues long.

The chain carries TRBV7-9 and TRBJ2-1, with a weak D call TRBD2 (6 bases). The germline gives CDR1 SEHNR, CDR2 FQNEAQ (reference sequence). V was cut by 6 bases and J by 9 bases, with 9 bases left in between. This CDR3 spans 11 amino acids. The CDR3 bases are TGTGCCAGCAGGACTAGTTTTGAGCAGTTCTTC. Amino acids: CASRTSFEQFF.

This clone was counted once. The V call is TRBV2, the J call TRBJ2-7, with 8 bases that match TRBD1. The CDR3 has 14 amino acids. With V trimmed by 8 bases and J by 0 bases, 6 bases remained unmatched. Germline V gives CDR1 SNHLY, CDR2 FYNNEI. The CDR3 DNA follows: TGTGCCAGCTCGGGGGACAGGAGCTCCTACGAGCAGTACTTC. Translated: CASSGDRSSYEQYF.

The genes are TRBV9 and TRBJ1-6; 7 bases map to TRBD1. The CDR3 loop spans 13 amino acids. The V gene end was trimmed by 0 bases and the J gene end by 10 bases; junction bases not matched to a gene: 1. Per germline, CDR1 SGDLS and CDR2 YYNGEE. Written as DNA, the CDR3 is TGTGCCAGCAGCGTAGAGGGGGCCTCACCCCTCCACTTT. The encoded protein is CASSVEGASPLHF.

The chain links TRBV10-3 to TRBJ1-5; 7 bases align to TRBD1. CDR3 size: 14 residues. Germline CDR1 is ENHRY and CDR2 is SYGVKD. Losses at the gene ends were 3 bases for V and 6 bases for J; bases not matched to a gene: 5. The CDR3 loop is CAISDSGQAQPQHF. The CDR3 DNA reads TGTGCCATCAGTGACTCCGGACAGGCTCAGCCCCAGCATTTT.

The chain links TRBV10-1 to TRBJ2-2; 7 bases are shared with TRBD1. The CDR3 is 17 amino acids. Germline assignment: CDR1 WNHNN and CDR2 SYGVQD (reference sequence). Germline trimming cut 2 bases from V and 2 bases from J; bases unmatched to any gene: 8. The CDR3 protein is CASSELPTGINTGELFF. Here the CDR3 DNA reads TGCGCCAGCAGTGAGCTCCCGACAGGGATAAACACCGGGGAGCTGTTTTTT.

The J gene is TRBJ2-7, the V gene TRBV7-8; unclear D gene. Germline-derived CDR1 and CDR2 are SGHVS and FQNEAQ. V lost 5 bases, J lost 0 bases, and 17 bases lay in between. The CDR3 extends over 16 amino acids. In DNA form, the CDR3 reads TGTGCCAGCAGCGCGGATGACGGAGACCTCTCCTACGAGCAGTACTTC. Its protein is CASSADDGDLSYEQYF.

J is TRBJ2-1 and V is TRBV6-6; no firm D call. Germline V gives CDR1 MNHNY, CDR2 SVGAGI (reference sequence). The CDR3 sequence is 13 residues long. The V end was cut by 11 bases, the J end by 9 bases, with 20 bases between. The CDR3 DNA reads TGTGCCCTTTCTACGGGTCCGGCTGGTGAGCAGTTCTTC. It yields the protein CALSTGPAGEQFF.

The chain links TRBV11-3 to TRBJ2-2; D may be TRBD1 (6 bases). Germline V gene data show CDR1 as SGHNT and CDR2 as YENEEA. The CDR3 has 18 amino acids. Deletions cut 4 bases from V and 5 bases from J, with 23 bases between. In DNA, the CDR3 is TGTGCCAGCAGCTCACCGTCATCATCAGGGGCAAGGACCGGGGAGCTGTTTTTT. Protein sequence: CASSSPSSSGARTGELFF. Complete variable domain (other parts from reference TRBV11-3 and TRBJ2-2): EAGVVQSPRYKIIEKKQPVAFWCNPISGHNTLYWYLQNLGQGPELLIRYENEEAVDDSQLPKDRFSAERLKGVDSTLKIQPAELGDSAVYLCASSSPSSSGARTGELFFGEGSRLTVL.

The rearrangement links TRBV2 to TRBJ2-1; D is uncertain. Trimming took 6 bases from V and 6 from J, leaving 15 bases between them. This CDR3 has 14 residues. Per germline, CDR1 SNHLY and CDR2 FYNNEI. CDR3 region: CASSTGSVFNEQFF. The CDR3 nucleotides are TGTGCCAGCAGCACCGGGTCGGTGTTCAATGAGCAGTTCTTC.

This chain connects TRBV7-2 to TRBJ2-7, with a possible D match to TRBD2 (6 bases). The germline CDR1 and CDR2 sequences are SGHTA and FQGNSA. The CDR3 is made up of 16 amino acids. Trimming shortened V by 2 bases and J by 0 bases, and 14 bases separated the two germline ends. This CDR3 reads CASSLIGGATSYEQYF. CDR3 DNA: TGTGCCAGCAGCTTAATCGGCGGGGCTACCTCCTACGAGCAGTACTTC.

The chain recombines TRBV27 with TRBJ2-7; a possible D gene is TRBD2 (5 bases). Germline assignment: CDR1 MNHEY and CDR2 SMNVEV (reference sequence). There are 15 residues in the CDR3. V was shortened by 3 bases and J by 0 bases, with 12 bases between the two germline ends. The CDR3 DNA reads TGTGCCAGCAGTTTGTCAGCGGCGAGCTCCTACGAGCAGTACTTC. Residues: CASSLSAASSYEQYF.

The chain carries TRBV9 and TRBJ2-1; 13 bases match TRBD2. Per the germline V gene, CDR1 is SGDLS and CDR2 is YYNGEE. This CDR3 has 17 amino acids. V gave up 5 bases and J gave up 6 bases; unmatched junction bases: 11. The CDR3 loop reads CASSPGGGLAGLNEQFF. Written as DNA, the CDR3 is TGTGCCAGCAGTCCCGGGGGGGGACTAGCGGGGCTCAATGAGCAGTTCTTC.

DNA for the CDR3: TGTGCCAGCAGGACGACAGGGTACACTGAAGCTTTCTTT. The encoded protein is CASRTTGYTEAFF. This chain links TRBV6-5 with TRBJ1-1; 7 positions agree with TRBD1. This CDR3 comprises 13 residues. In germline, CDR1 is MNHEY, CDR2 SVGAGI. After removal of 6 bases from V and 3 bases from J, the junction contained 4 bases not matched to a gene.

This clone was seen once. The CDR3 loop reads CASSNIQDTEAFF. For the CDR3, the DNA is TGTGCCAGCAGCAATATTCAGGACACTGAAGCTTTCTTT. This chain links TRBV27 with TRBJ1-1; D is unclear. This CDR3 is built from 13 residues. Germline CDR1 is MNHEY and CDR2 is SMNVEV (reference sequence). V lost 6 bases and J lost 3, with 11 bases in between.

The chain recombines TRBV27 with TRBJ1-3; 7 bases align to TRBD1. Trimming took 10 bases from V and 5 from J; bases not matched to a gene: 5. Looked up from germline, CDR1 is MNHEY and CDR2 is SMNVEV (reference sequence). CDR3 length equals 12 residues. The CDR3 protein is CAIRDSRNTIYF. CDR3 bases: TGTGCCATCCGGGACAGTCGAAACACCATATATTTT.

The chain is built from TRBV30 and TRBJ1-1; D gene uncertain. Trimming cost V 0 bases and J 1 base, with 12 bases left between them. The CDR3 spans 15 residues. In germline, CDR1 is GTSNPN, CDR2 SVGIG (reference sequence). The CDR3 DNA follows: TGTGCCTGGAGTGTTGATGTACTCGAGAACACTGAAGCTTTCTTT. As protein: CAWSVDVLENTEAFF. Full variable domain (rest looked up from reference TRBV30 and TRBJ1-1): SQTIHQWPATLVQPVGSPLSLECTVEGTSNPNLYWYRQAAGRGLQLLFYSVGIGQISSEVPQNLSASRPQDRQFILSSKKLLLSDSGFYLCAWSVDVLENTEAFFGQGTRLTVV.

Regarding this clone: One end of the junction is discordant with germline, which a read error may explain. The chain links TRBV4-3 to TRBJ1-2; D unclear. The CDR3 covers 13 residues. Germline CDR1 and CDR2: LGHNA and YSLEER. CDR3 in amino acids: CASSQERLSNPYF. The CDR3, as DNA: TGCGCCAGCAGCCAAGAGAGGCTCTCGAATCCTTATTTC.

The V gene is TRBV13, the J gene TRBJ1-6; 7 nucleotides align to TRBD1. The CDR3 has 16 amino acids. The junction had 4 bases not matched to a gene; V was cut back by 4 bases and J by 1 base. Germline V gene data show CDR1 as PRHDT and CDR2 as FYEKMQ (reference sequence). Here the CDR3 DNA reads TGTGCCAGCAGCTCCCAGGGGGTTTCCTATAATTCACCCCTCCACTTT. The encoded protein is CASSSQGVSYNSPLHF.

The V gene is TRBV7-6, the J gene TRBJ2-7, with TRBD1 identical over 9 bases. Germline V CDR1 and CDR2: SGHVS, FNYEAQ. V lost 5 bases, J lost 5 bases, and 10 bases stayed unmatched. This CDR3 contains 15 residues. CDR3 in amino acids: CASSHPGQGSHEQYF. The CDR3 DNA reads TGTGCCAGCAGCCACCCTGGACAGGGGTCCCACGAGCAGTACTTC.